This T cell receptor (beta chain) derives from a study of cytomegalovirus exposure and HLA in healthy donors. CDR1 and CDR2 from the germline V gene are SGHTA and FQGTGA. This CDR3 has 16 residues. V dropped 5 bases and J dropped 4 bases, with 17 bases sitting between them. This clone was seen just once. Its specificity is not known. The PCR used 60 Vbeta and 13 Jbeta primers. Measured with immunoSEQ multiplex PCR; TCRdb has only the in-frame clones, and not every one. The sample lists roughly 150,000 clones, around 79% seen once, with 0.5% to 0.85% in the top ten. Findings and limits, study-wide: Cytomegalovirus association was assigned to under 200 TCR beta chains. Follow-up analysis later connected one missense variant in DCLRE1C with trimming of TCR beta V- and J-genes.

The chain carries TRBV7-3 and TRBJ2-2, with D possibly being TRBD1 (6 bases). The sequence came from a male donor in good health and CMV-seronegative. The sequencing input was PBMCs. The CDR3 protein is CASSTRAGALTGELFF. The CDR3 DNA sequence: TGTGCCAGCAGCACCCGGGCAGGGGCCCTCACCGGGGAGCTGTTTTTT.